There are many counts of the clone carrying this TCR beta chain. As yet, its antigen is unknown. These data come from a study of spatial heterogeneity in lung cancer. Overall study context: There were consistently more beta-chain sequences detected than alpha-chain sequences. Tumor regions showed TCR transcript counts that correlated strongly with a T cell module score from matched bulk RNA-seq.

General study points: Tumor mutation count correlated with how many alpha and beta TCRs expanded intratumorally.

A unique molecular identifier was attached to every TCR cDNA molecule. From the 5' RACE reads, TCRdb called clonotypes with MiXCR, one entry per CDR3 protein. The sample consists of under 20,000 distinct CDR3 sequences, 5.5% to 6% of them appearing once. Documented time point: sample taken at primary tumor resection. The study sequenced unsorted whole RNA from tumor, nontumor lung or frozen PBMC. Trimming pared 1 base from V and 7 bases from J, leaving 11 bases between. In germline, CDR1 is DFQATT, CDR2 SNEGSKA (reference sequence). The CDR3 length is 13 residues. The source is a female donor with early-stage non-small cell lung cancer. The sequencing used lung tumor tissue, collected at surgery. The chain combines TRBV20-1 with TRBJ2-4; a weak D match, TRBD2 (5 bases). The CDR3 loop reads CSARGLAGNIQYF. Here the CDR3 DNA reads TGCAGTGCTAGAGGGCTAGCTGGGAACATTCAGTACTTC.